The clone carrying this TCR beta chain was seen many times. Antigen: not known. The J segment lost 2 bases and the V segment lost 6 bases, leaving 5 bases of the junction unmatched. The CDR3 consists of 16 residues. Germline CDR1 reads DFQATT; CDR2 reads SNEGSKA (reference sequence). Quantitative barcoded 5'-RACE was used to prepare TCR beta libraries. TCRdb re-called the 5' RACE reads with MiXCR, one entry per CDR3 protein. Counted here are 150,000 to 200,000 distinct CDR3 sequences, around 10% occurring once; the ten biggest clones make up approximately 32%. The sample belongs to a study of CD8 T cells in ankylosing spondylitis. Overall study findings and caveats: Disease-linked clones were reportedly significantly enriched in matched ankylosing spondylitis synovial fluid. There was a TCR beta motif, made of roughly eight highly homologous variants, that appeared characteristic of ankylosing spondylitis blood. Within peripheral blood, clones linked to disease were CD8+ and relatively rare.

The sequence was obtained from a male donor with ankylosing spondylitis or in good health (not recorded which). The chain is built from TRBV20-1 and TRBJ2-3, with 16 bases fitting TRBD2. Sequenced input: blood, either unsorted or a sorted T cell fraction (not recorded which). CDR3 residues: CSAVGLAGGVTDTQYF. In nucleotides, the CDR3 is TGCAGTGCAGTGGGACTAGCGGGGGGGGTCACAGATACGCAGTATTTT.